The 2 T cell receptor beta chains below come from one sample, sequenced in a study of CD8 T cells in ankylosing spondylitis. These TCRs are of unknown antigen specificity. TCRdb analysed the 5' RACE reads with MiXCR anew, one entry per CDR3 protein. The top ten hold approximately 14% of the sample, which has about 340,000 distinct CDR3 sequences, around 8% seen once. Study results and limitations: Within ankylosing spondylitis blood, a TCR beta motif made up of seven to nine highly homologous variants appeared to be characteristic.

The sequenced sample consisted of blood, either unsorted or a sorted T cell fraction (not recorded which). The source of these receptors is a male donor with ankylosing spondylitis.

V is TRBV27 and J is TRBJ1-5; no firm D call. Germline V CDR1 and CDR2: MNHEY, SMNVEV (reference sequence). Trimming stripped 6 bases from V and 0 bases from J, with 9 bases between. The CDR3 is made up of 14 amino acids. CDR3 loop: CASRSGLSNQPQHF. The CDR3, as DNA: TGTGCCAGCAGATCGGGTCTTAGCAATCAGCCCCAGCATTTT.

In its sample, this clonotype was seen a few times. The chain is built from TRBV24-1 and TRBJ2-2; D remains unclear. Germline CDR1 reads KGHDR; CDR2 reads SFDVKD. V dropped 0 bases and J dropped 6 bases, with 7 bases sitting between them. This CDR3 region has 14 residues. As DNA, the CDR3 is TGTGCCACCAGTGATTTGTTGGGGTCCGGGGAGCTGTTTTTT. Residues: CATSDLLGSGELFF.